The 11 T cell receptor beta chains given below trace back to one sample, sequenced in a study of T cell repertoires in cytomegalovirus infection. These receptors lack a known antigen. From the reads, TCRdb called clonotypes with MiXCR, one entry per CDR3 protein. Here the sample spans about 920,000 distinct CDR3 sequences, roughly 30% being singletons. Source: cultured CD8+ T cells from PBMCs, taken from culture after CMV antigen stimulation. Source of these receptors: a human donor in good health (CMV status not recorded). Some clones in this sample may be carry-over from other donors' samples.

This clonotype was seen more than once but under ten times. This sequence joins TRBV28 and TRBJ1-1; D might be TRBD1 (5 bases). In germline, CDR1 is MDHEN, CDR2 SYDVKM. The CDR3 spans 14 residues. V lost 6 bases, J lost 3 bases, and 14 bases lay in between. The CDR3 reads CASRLGELDTEAFF. CDR3 in DNA: TGTGCCAGCAGACTAGGGGAATTGGACACTGAAGCTTTCTTT.

This clonotype appeared a few times. The CDR3 DNA is TGTGCCAGCAGCTCTAGCGGGGGGGCCGGGGAGCTGTTTTTT. This codes for CASSSSGGAGELFF. The J gene is TRBJ2-2, the V gene TRBV7-6; 12 bases map to TRBD2. J was trimmed by 6 bases and V by 4 bases; bases with no gene match: 0. The CDR3 has 14 amino acids. The V gene's germline CDR1 is SGHVS and CDR2 FNYEAQ.

To note about this clonotype: A read error may account for a junction end that differs from germline. The chain employs TRBV20-1 and TRBJ2-2; the D gene could be TRBD1 or TRBD2 (5 bases each). CDR3 length equals 13 residues. The germline V gene has CDR1 DFQATT and CDR2 SNEGSKA (reference sequence). CDR3 DNA sequence: TGCAGTGCCCTAGGCCAGGACACCGGGGAGCTGTATTTT. Translated, it gives CSALGQDTGELYF.

V usage is TRBV9 and J usage is TRBJ2-2; TRBD1 agrees at 8 bases. The CDR3 sequence is 16 residues long. Per germline, CDR1 SGDLS and CDR2 YYNGEE. V gave up 2 bases and J gave up 7 bases; unmatched junction bases: 10. The CDR3: CASSVVPDRAGGELFF. In DNA, the CDR3 is TGTGCCAGCAGCGTCGTACCGGACAGGGCCGGCGGGGAGCTGTTTTTT. Full variable domain (rest looked up from reference TRBV9 and TRBJ2-2): DSGVTQTPKHLITATGQRVTLRCSPRSGDLSVYWYQQSLDQGLQFLIQYYNGEERAKGNILERFSAQQFPDLHSELNLSSLELGDSALYFCASSVVPDRAGGELFFGEGSRLTVL.

The J gene is TRBJ1-3, the V gene TRBV7-6; D gene uncertain. The germline CDR1 and CDR2 sequences are SGHVS and FNYEAQ. Trimming removed 5 bases at V and 2 bases at J, with 16 bases between. The CDR3 extends over 16 amino acids. The CDR3 loop is CASSLLLPEAGNTIYF. Written as DNA, the CDR3 is TGTGCCAGCAGCCTCCTACTTCCTGAAGCTGGAAACACCATATATTTT.

The gene calls are TRBV4-2 and TRBJ2-3; 11 bases are shared with TRBD1. The CDR3 runs 15 residues. The trim removed 1 base at V and 4 bases at J, leaving 1 base unmatched. Per germline, CDR1 LGHNA and CDR2 YNFKEQ. Written as DNA, the CDR3 is TGTGCCAGCAGCCAAGGGACAGGGGGCGCAGATACGCAGTATTTT. Protein product: CASSQGTGGADTQYF.

Turning to this clonotype: The junction departs from germline at one end; a sequencing error may be responsible. The gene calls are TRBV2 and TRBJ2-1, with unresolved D. This CDR3 has 15 amino acids. Germline assignment: CDR1 SNHLY and CDR2 FYNNEI. The CDR3 loop reads CASYPPAPSHNEKFF. The CDR3 DNA reads as TGTGCCAGCTACCCCCCTGCCCCCTCGCACAATGAGAAGTTCTTC.

This clonotype came up once. The chain is built from TRBV6-1 and TRBJ2-7, with TRBD1 matching 7 bases. CDR3 length equals 15 residues. The germline V gene has CDR1 MNHNS and CDR2 SASEGT. CDR3: CANSELTGSSYEQYV. DNA of the CDR3: TGTGCCAACAGTGAATTGACAGGGAGCTCCTACGAGCAGTACGTC.

As concerns this clonotype: A far larger clone is a single base away, which makes a read error likely. The gene calls are TRBV7-9 and TRBJ2-1; D is uncertain. Germline assignment: CDR1 SEHNR and CDR2 FQNEAQ (reference sequence). The length of the CDR3 is 15 residues. The chain's CDR3 is CASSPSGSSYNEQLF. CDR3 in DNA: TGTGCCAGCAGCCCGTCAGGTTCCTCCTACAATGAGCAGCTCTTC.

This chain links TRBV5-8 with TRBJ1-2, with a tentative D call TRBD1 (6 bases). CDR1 and CDR2 from the germline V gene are SGHTS and YDEGEE. This CDR3 spans 15 amino acids. The V end was cut by 2 bases, the J end by 2 bases, with 13 bases between. The DNA for the CDR3 is TGTGCCAGCAGCTTTTGGGGGGCACCGAACTATGGCTACACCTTC. Translated: CASSFWGAPNYGYTF. Full variable domain (outside the CDR3, taken from reference TRBV5-8 and TRBJ1-2): EAGVTQSPTHLIKTRGQQATLRCSPISGHTSVYWYQQALGLGLQFLLWYDEGEERNRGNFPPRFSGRQFPNYSSELNVNALELEDSALYLCASSFWGAPNYGYTFGSGTRLTVV.

V and J are TRBV7-2 and TRBJ2-1; D tentatively fits TRBD1 or TRBD2 (7 bases each). V was shortened by 3 bases and J by 2 bases, with 23 bases between the two germline ends. Germline CDR1 SGHTA, CDR2 FQGNSA. The CDR3 runs 19 residues. CDR3 in DNA: TGTGCCAGCAGCTTCGGGAGGAGCAGGGGGACCGATCCCTACAATGAGCAGTTCTTC. It is translated as CASSFGRSRGTDPYNEQFF.